One T cell receptor beta chain is described in this entry. What it binds is not known. The data stem from a study of cytomegalovirus exposure and HLA in healthy donors. Study in general: The early release's HLA-typed donors yielded 78 million or so unique TCRs.

Study-wide results and caveats: For TCR beta chains, V- and J-gene trimming was later linked to a missense DCLRE1C variant.

In the PCR, 60 Vbeta and 13 Jbeta primers were used. Some clones are missing from TCRdb's copy, which holds only in-frame ones; the method was immunoSEQ multiplex PCR. The sample records 210,000 or so clones, around 89% being singletons. The CDR3 runs to 17 residues. CDR1 is SGHAT, CDR2 FQNNGV, per germline. The V and J ends lost 4 bases and 0 bases, in that order; junction bases with no gene match: 5. The specimen was PBMCs. The TCR sequence derives from a woman aged 18-30 years in good health and CMV-seronegative. The chain links TRBV11-2 to TRBJ2-2, with 10 nucleotides matching TRBD2. The CDR3 protein is CASSSISGRTNTGELFF. CDR3 nucleotides: TGTGCCAGCAGCTCGATTAGCGGGAGGACGAACACCGGGGAGCTGTTTTTT.